Described below is a single TCR beta chain sequence and its context. Its antigen is as yet unknown. The data were obtained in a study of CD8+ T cells in alopecia areata. Study-level information: Among treated patients, oral tofacitinib was administered at 5 to 10 mg twice daily.

Germline values: CDR1 LNHNV, CDR2 YYDKDF (reference sequence). There are 13 residues in the CDR3. With 8 bases clipped from V and 5 bases from J, the junction kept 5 bases outside the gene matches. Overall study results and limits: Possibly as an HLA-related effect, TCR sharing across patients appeared less clear than in mice. Normal scalp showed lower clonality than lesional scalp, especially alopecia totalis/universalis.

Investigators isolated RNA and reverse transcribed it into cDNA to act as the sequencing template. Assay used: immunoSEQ multiplex PCR; TCRdb lists only in-frame clones, some missing. The table shows some 100,000 clones, with less than 45% occurring only once. The origin of this receptor is a human donor with alopecia areata. The specimen sequenced was CD4+ T cells sorted from blood. This chain connects TRBV15 to TRBJ2-7, with TRBD2 matching over 11 bases. CDR3 DNA sequence: TGTGCCACCCTAATAGCGGGAGGGGACGAGCAGTACTTC. Its protein product is CATLIAGGDEQYF.